This T cell receptor (beta chain) was sequenced in a study of blood T cell repertoires in COVID-19. About the research overall: Some COVID-19 samples were acute and others convalescent; all came from the United States, Italy and Spain.

TCRdb's table, derived via immunoSEQ multiplex PCR, lists solely in-frame clones and lacks some. The repertoire holds fewer than 85,000 clones, with about 74% as singletons. The V gene's germline CDR1 is SNHLY and CDR2 FYNNEI. The length of the CDR3 is 13 residues. The trim removed 6 bases at V and 5 bases at J, leaving 2 bases unmatched. Sample: peripheral blood. The chain links TRBV2 to TRBJ1-4, with 8 bases fitting TRBD1. This clonotype originated in a human donor with acute or convalescent COVID-19. The donor label of this sample is uncertain. CDR3 in DNA: TGTGCCAGCAGGGGGACAGGCAATGAAAAACTGTTTTTT. This encodes CASRGTGNEKLFF.